This is a list of T cell receptor beta chains from one sample in a study of cytomegalovirus exposure and HLA in healthy donors. Assay: immunoSEQ multiplex PCR; the TCRdb copy retains only in-frame clones and omits some. The sample contains around 200,000 clones, around 85% of which appear only once. The sequenced material came from PBMCs. The receptor source for this set is a girl aged 2 to 9 in good health and CMV-seronegative. The CDR3 runs from the conserved cysteine through the conserved F or W. The order of the fields is J gene, V gene, D gene, clone size, CDR3 protein, CDR3 DNA. The D gene is left open where the match is weak. Size tells how often a clone was seen (once, few, many) or the class of an expanded clone, and some rows leave it out.

J gene: TRBJ2-7
V gene: TRBV6-6
D gene: NA
clone size: NA
CDR3 protein: CASSYDAPDSRGEQYF
CDR3 DNA: TGTGCCAGCAGTTATGACGCCCCGGACTCTCGGGGCGAGCAGTACTTC

J gene: TRBJ1-1
V gene: TRBV30
D gene: NA
clone size: NA
CDR3 protein: CAWSVVWATEAFF
CDR3 DNA: TGTGCCTGGAGTGTAGTATGGGCCACTGAAGCTTTCTTT

J gene: TRBJ2-3
V gene: TRBV7-3
D gene: NA
clone size: NA
CDR3 protein: CASSLRGSSTDTQYF
CDR3 DNA: TGTGCCAGCAGCTTACGCGGGTCGAGCACAGATACGCAGTATTTT

J gene: TRBJ2-1
V gene: TRBV10-3
D gene: NA
clone size: NA
CDR3 protein: CAISDGRGIFNEQFF
CDR3 DNA: TGTGCCATCAGTGACGGTCGGGGGATCTTCAATGAGCAGTTCTTC

J gene: TRBJ1-4
V gene: TRBV2
D gene: TRBD1
clone size: few
CDR3 protein: CASSVGQGPLDEKLFF
CDR3 DNA: TGTGCCAGCAGTGTGGGACAGGGACCATTAGATGAAAAACTGTTTTTT

J gene: TRBJ1-1
V gene: TRBV7-9
D gene: NA
clone size: few
CDR3 protein: CASSTHSPGREEAFF
CDR3 DNA: TGTGCCAGCAGCACCCACTCACCGGGACGGGAGGAAGCTTTCTTT

J gene: TRBJ2-1
V gene: TRBV6-5
D gene: NA
clone size: NA
CDR3 protein: CASSPLSNEQFF
CDR3 DNA: TGTGCCAGCAGTCCCCTGAGCAATGAGCAGTTCTTC

J gene: TRBJ2-3
V gene: TRBV27
D gene: TRBD2
clone size: NA
CDR3 protein: CASSLSHGLAPGDTQYF
CDR3 DNA: TGTGCCAGCAGTTTATCCCATGGACTAGCGCCGGGCGATACGCAGTATTTT

J gene: TRBJ1-1
V gene: TRBV7-9
D gene: NA
clone size: NA
CDR3 protein: CASSNRDNPEAFF
CDR3 DNA: TGTGCCAGCAGCAACCGGGACAACCCTGAAGCTTTCTTT

J gene: TRBJ2-1
V gene: TRBV25-1
D gene: TRBD2
clone size: NA
CDR3 protein: CASSDRAGMSYNEQFF
CDR3 DNA: TGTGCCAGCAGTGACCGAGCGGGAATGAGCTACAATGAGCAGTTCTTC

J gene: TRBJ1-2
V gene: TRBV2
D gene: TRBD1
clone size: once
CDR3 protein: CASTRTGRAGYTF
CDR3 DNA: TGTGCCAGCACTCGGACAGGACGGGCCGGCTACACCTTC

J gene: TRBJ1-5
V gene: TRBV2
D gene: NA
clone size: NA
CDR3 protein: CASSEGQRNQPQHF
CDR3 DNA: TGTGCCAGCAGTGAGGGCCAGCGCAATCAGCCCCAGCATTTT

J gene: TRBJ2-5
V gene: TRBV30
D gene: NA
clone size: NA
CDR3 protein: CAWSQQGPETQYF
CDR3 DNA: TGTGCCTGGAGTCAACAGGGACCGGAGACCCAGTACTTC

J gene: TRBJ2-5
V gene: TRBV5-1
D gene: NA
clone size: NA
CDR3 protein: CASSPVGETQYF
CDR3 DNA: TGCGCCAGCAGCCCCGTCGGGGAGACCCAGTACTTC

J gene: TRBJ1-3
V gene: TRBV6-1
D gene: TRBD1
clone size: NA
CDR3 protein: CASTRGQSSGNTIYF
CDR3 DNA: TGTGCCAGCACCCGGGGACAGAGCTCTGGAAACACCATATATTTT

J gene: TRBJ1-1
V gene: TRBV19
D gene: NA
clone size: few
CDR3 protein: CASSTRRDIRDTEAFF
CDR3 DNA: TGTGCCAGTAGTACTCGCCGGGACATACGAGACACTGAAGCTTTCTTT

J gene: TRBJ2-3
V gene: TRBV30
D gene: NA
clone size: NA
CDR3 protein: CAWASGSDTQYF
CDR3 DNA: TGTGCCTGGGCGAGCGGTTCAGATACGCAGTATTTT

J gene: TRBJ1-1
V gene: TRBV12-5
D gene: NA
clone size: NA
CDR3 protein: CASGLASRTYTEAFF
CDR3 DNA: TGTGCTAGTGGTTTGGCCTCTAGAACCTACACTGAAGCTTTCTTT

J gene: TRBJ1-2
V gene: TRBV5-6
D gene: NA
clone size: NA
CDR3 protein: CASSLDGGAGYGYTF
CDR3 DNA: TGTGCCAGCAGCTTGGACGGGGGGGCAGGGTATGGCTACACCTTC

J gene: TRBJ2-7
V gene: TRBV15
D gene: NA
clone size: NA
CDR3 protein: CATSSLFGDTGAYEQYF
CDR3 DNA: TGTGCCACCAGCAGCCTTTTCGGGGACACTGGAGCCTACGAGCAGTACTTC

J gene: TRBJ1-1
V gene: TRBV27
D gene: NA
clone size: NA
CDR3 protein: CASSPSRRRNTEAFF
CDR3 DNA: TGTGCCAGCAGCCCGTCGAGAAGAAGGAACACTGAAGCTTTCTTT

J gene: TRBJ1-6
V gene: TRBV14
D gene: NA
clone size: NA
CDR3 protein: CARRRQERLTLHF
CDR3 DNA: TGTGCCCGACGTCGACAGGAGCGCTTAACCCTCCACTTT

J gene: TRBJ2-1
V gene: TRBV27
D gene: NA
clone size: NA
CDR3 protein: CASSLLAVNEQFF
CDR3 DNA: TGTGCCAGCAGTTTATTAGCGGTCAATGAGCAGTTCTTC

J gene: TRBJ2-5
V gene: TRBV2
D gene: NA
clone size: NA
CDR3 protein: CATSPRTQYF
CDR3 DNA: TGTGCCACCTCCCCGCGGACCCAGTACTTC

J gene: TRBJ2-2
V gene: TRBV4-1
D gene: TRBD1
clone size: NA
CDR3 protein: CASSSQTGMRGELFF
CDR3 DNA: TGCGCCAGCAGCAGCCAGACAGGGATGAGAGGGGAGCTGTTTTTT

J gene: TRBJ2-1
V gene: TRBV29-1
D gene: TRBD2
clone size: NA
CDR3 protein: CSVGPLAGVFSSYSDNEQFF
CDR3 DNA: TGCAGCGTTGGCCCCCTAGCGGGAGTCTTCTCTTCGTACTCGGACAATGAGCAGTTCTTC

J gene: TRBJ2-1
V gene: TRBV7-8
D gene: TRBD2
clone size: NA
CDR3 protein: CASSLRLAGGGLSYNEQFF
CDR3 DNA: TGTGCCAGCAGCCTCCGCCTAGCGGGAGGCGGGCTCTCCTACAATGAGCAGTTCTTC

J gene: TRBJ2-7
V gene: TRBV7-2
D gene: NA
clone size: NA
CDR3 protein: CASSLGASLYEQYF
CDR3 DNA: TGTGCCAGCAGCTTAGGAGCGTCCCTTTACGAGCAGTACTTC

J gene: TRBJ2-7
V gene: TRBV13
D gene: TRBD1
clone size: once
CDR3 protein: CASSSRNRGEQYF
CDR3 DNA: TGTGCCAGCAGCTCAAGGAACAGGGGCGAGCAGTACTTC

J gene: TRBJ1-2
V gene: TRBV7-8
D gene: NA
clone size: NA
CDR3 protein: CASSLTQGPYGYTF
CDR3 DNA: TGTGCCAGCAGCCTAACTCAGGGTCCTTATGGCTACACCTTC

J gene: TRBJ1-2
V gene: TRBV6-6
D gene: NA
clone size: NA
CDR3 protein: CASSRIDRDYGYTF
CDR3 DNA: TGTGCCAGCAGCCGAATCGACAGAGACTATGGCTACACCTTC

J gene: TRBJ2-1
V gene: TRBV7-9
D gene: TRBD1
clone size: few
CDR3 protein: CASSLGYLSTGGEQFF
CDR3 DNA: TGTGCCAGCAGCTTAGGGTACCTAAGTACAGGGGGTGAGCAGTTCTTC

J gene: TRBJ1-1
V gene: TRBV5-1
D gene: NA
clone size: NA
CDR3 protein: CASPGPRAFF
CDR3 DNA: TGCGCCAGCCCAGGCCCCCGTGCCTTCTTT

J gene: TRBJ2-7
V gene: TRBV4-1
D gene: NA
clone size: NA
CDR3 protein: CASSQVGLRTRYEQYF
CDR3 DNA: TGCGCCAGCAGCCAGGTTGGCCTAAGGACTCGATACGAGCAGTACTTC

J gene: TRBJ1-4
V gene: TRBV10-3
D gene: TRBD1
clone size: NA
CDR3 protein: CAISDSRGAKINEKLFF
CDR3 DNA: TGTGCCATCAGTGACTCCAGGGGGGCCAAGATTAATGAAAAACTGTTTTTT

J gene: TRBJ1-5
V gene: TRBV5-1
D gene: NA
clone size: NA
CDR3 protein: CASSLEGGQPQHF
CDR3 DNA: TGCGCCAGCAGCTTGGAAGGGGGTCAGCCCCAGCATTTT

J gene: TRBJ2-7
V gene: TRBV6-5
D gene: TRBD1
clone size: NA
CDR3 protein: CASSPGGPPYEQYF
CDR3 DNA: TGTGCCAGCAGTCCAGGGGGCCCCCCCTACGAGCAGTACTTC

J gene: TRBJ2-1
V gene: TRBV6-6
D gene: TRBD1
clone size: NA
CDR3 protein: CASNGTGRHNEQFF
CDR3 DNA: TGTGCCAGCAACGGGACAGGGAGGCACAATGAGCAGTTCTTC

J gene: TRBJ2-5
V gene: TRBV25-1
D gene: NA
clone size: NA
CDR3 protein: CASSEVASAGETQYF
CDR3 DNA: TGTGCCAGCAGTGAGGTGGCTAGCGCTGGGGAGACCCAGTACTTC

J gene: TRBJ2-5
V gene: TRBV5-1
D gene: NA
clone size: NA
CDR3 protein: CASSLMSATQETQYF
CDR3 DNA: TGCGCCAGCAGCTTGATGAGCGCGACCCAAGAGACCCAGTACTTC

J gene: TRBJ1-1
V gene: TRBV19
D gene: NA
clone size: NA
CDR3 protein: CASSGGAEAFF
CDR3 DNA: TGTGCCAGTAGTGGGGGGGCTGAAGCTTTCTTT

J gene: TRBJ1-2
V gene: TRBV30
D gene: NA
clone size: NA
CDR3 protein: CAWTPQGYYGYTF
CDR3 DNA: TGTGCCTGGACCCCCCAGGGGTACTATGGCTACACCTTC

J gene: TRBJ1-2
V gene: TRBV27
D gene: TRBD1
clone size: NA
CDR3 protein: CASSSRDRAYGYTF
CDR3 DNA: TGTGCCAGCAGTTCCCGGGACAGGGCATACGGCTACACCTTC

J gene: TRBJ2-7
V gene: TRBV27
D gene: NA
clone size: NA
CDR3 protein: CASSYLLGAYEQYF
CDR3 DNA: TGTGCCAGCAGTTACCTGTTAGGGGCCTACGAGCAGTACTTC

J gene: TRBJ2-7
V gene: TRBV5-6
D gene: NA
clone size: NA
CDR3 protein: CASSFAGPQYEQYF
CDR3 DNA: TGTGCCAGCAGCTTCGCGGGACCACAATACGAGCAGTACTTC

J gene: TRBJ1-5
V gene: TRBV11-2
D gene: TRBD1
clone size: NA
CDR3 protein: CASSSSGGRGNQPQHF
CDR3 DNA: TGTGCCAGCAGCTCCTCAGGGGGCAGGGGCAATCAGCCCCAGCATTTT

J gene: TRBJ1-1
V gene: TRBV19
D gene: TRBD1
clone size: once
CDR3 protein: CASSTRQGTAEAFF
CDR3 DNA: TGTGCCAGTAGTACTCGACAGGGAACGGCTGAAGCTTTCTTT

J gene: TRBJ1-2
V gene: TRBV18
D gene: NA
clone size: NA
CDR3 protein: CASSPSSREGVYTF
CDR3 DNA: TGTGCCAGCTCACCATCGAGTCGAGAGGGAGTCTACACCTTC

J gene: TRBJ2-5
V gene: TRBV19
D gene: NA
clone size: once
CDR3 protein: CASSIGGGTQETQYF
CDR3 DNA: TGTGCCAGTAGTATAGGGGGCGGCACCCAAGAGACCCAGTACTTC

J gene: TRBJ1-3
V gene: TRBV19
D gene: TRBD1
clone size: NA
CDR3 protein: CASSIQGAGRSTGNTIYF
CDR3 DNA: TGTGCCAGTAGTATACAGGGGGCCGGCCGGTCTACTGGAAACACCATATATTTT

J gene: TRBJ2-1
V gene: TRBV6-4
D gene: NA
clone size: NA
CDR3 protein: CASSDSAASAEQFF
CDR3 DNA: TGTGCCAGCAGTGACTCAGCGGCTAGCGCTGAGCAGTTCTTC

J gene: TRBJ1-6
V gene: TRBV6-6
D gene: NA
clone size: once
CDR3 protein: CASSYKSSYNSPLHF
CDR3 DNA: TGTGCCAGCAGTTACAAGAGCTCCTATAATTCACCCCTCCACTTT

J gene: TRBJ1-2
V gene: TRBV19
D gene: TRBD1
clone size: NA
CDR3 protein: CASTYRGNYGYTF
CDR3 DNA: TGTGCCAGTACGTACAGGGGGAACTATGGCTACACCTTC